A selection of T cell receptor beta chains follows, all from one sample in a study of cytomegalovirus exposure and HLA in healthy donors. Clones were read by immunoSEQ multiplex PCR, and TCRdb kept only the in-frame ones, dropping some. The sample holds 250,000 to 350,000 clones, roughly 89% seen once. Sequencing used PBMCs. The receptors were sampled from a middle-aged man in good health and CMV-seropositive. CDR3s include the opening cysteine and the closing phenylalanine or tryptophan. D genes are given only for firm matches. A clone size is listed for some rows: how often the clone was seen (once, few, many), or a class if it is expanded.

>TRBV5-1|NA|14|TRBJ2-3|NA
CASSLAMVTDTQYF
TGCGCCAGCAGCTTGGCTATGGTGACAGATACGCAGTATTTT
>TRBV5-1|NA|15|TRBJ1-3|few
CASSSGLDSGNTIYF
TGCGCCAGCAGCTCGGGACTGGACTCTGGAAACACCATATATTTT
>TRBV2|TRBD1|13|TRBJ2-1|NA
CASKEQGNDEQFF
TGTGCCAGCAAAGAACAGGGGAATGATGAGCAGTTCTTC
>TRBV7-9|NA|14|TRBJ2-7|NA
CASSLQGSVHEQYF
TGTGCCAGCAGCTTGCAGGGGTCGGTCCACGAGCAGTACTTC
>TRBV19|NA|15|TRBJ1-3|NA
CASSTTTSNGNTIYF
TGTGCCAGTAGTACCACGACTTCGAATGGAAACACCATATATTTT
>TRBV7-9|NA|16|TRBJ2-2|NA
CSSSLVRDWNTGELFF
TGTTCCAGCAGCTTAGTAAGGGACTGGAACACCGGGGAGCTGTTTTTT
>TRBV11-2|NA|15|TRBJ2-7|NA
CASSLVQGYSYEQYF
TGTGCCAGCAGCTTAGTTCAGGGGTACTCCTACGAGCAGTACTTC
>TRBV5-8|NA|13|TRBJ1-2|NA
CASSLQLTYGYTF
TGTGCCAGCAGCTTGCAATTGACTTATGGCTACACCTTC
>TRBV4-2|TRBD1|15|TRBJ1-5|NA
CASSPAGQGHQPQHF
TGTGCCAGCAGCCCAGCCGGACAGGGCCATCAGCCCCAGCATTTT
>TRBV27|NA|14|TRBJ2-7|NA
CASSPIQGRVEQYF
TGTGCCAGCAGTCCCATACAGGGAAGGGTCGAGCAGTACTTC
>TRBV28|TRBD1|13|TRBJ2-7|few
CASSTGDRVKQYF
TGTGCCAGCAGTACTGGGGACAGGGTGAAGCAGTACTTC
>TRBV5-1|TRBD2|15|TRBJ2-7|NA
CASSPLAGLSYEQYF
TGCGCCAGCAGTCCCCTAGCGGGGCTCTCCTACGAGCAGTACTTC
>TRBV5-1|NA|14|TRBJ1-3|NA
CASRQGFSGNTIYF
TGCGCCAGCAGACAGGGTTTCTCTGGAAACACCATATATTTT
>TRBV29-1|TRBD1|13|TRBJ1-5|NA
CSARTGADQPQHF
TGCAGCGCCCGGACAGGGGCGGATCAGCCCCAGCATTTT
>TRBV6-4|TRBD1|14|TRBJ1-1|NA
CASSDGGQVPPSSF
TGTGCCAGCAGTGACGGGGGACAGGTCCCTCCGTCTTCCTTT
>TRBV7-6|TRBD1|15|TRBJ2-3|once
CASTARTGGEDTQYF
TGTGCCAGCACCGCAAGGACAGGGGGCGAAGATACGCAGTATTTT
>TRBV28|NA|15|TRBJ1-1|NA
CASRPPVRSHTEAFF
TGTGCCAGCAGGCCACCCGTGAGGAGTCACACTGAAGCTTTCTTT
>TRBV5-6|NA|14|TRBJ1-1|NA
CASSFRGAGTEAFF
TGTGCCAGCAGCTTCCGGGGGGCGGGCACTGAAGCTTTCTTT
>TRBV14|NA|17|TRBJ2-7|NA
CASSQDSPRASSYEQYF
TGTGCCAGCAGCCAAGATTCTCCCAGGGCTTCCTCCTACGAGCAGTACTTC
>TRBV18|TRBD2|16|TRBJ2-5|NA
CASSPGASGAQETQYF
TGTGCCAGCTCACCGGGGGCTAGCGGGGCACAAGAGACCCAGTACTTC
>TRBV4-2|NA|16|TRBJ2-7|NA
CASSPAVGGGSYEQYF
TGTGCCAGCAGCCCGGCTGTTGGCGGCGGCTCCTACGAGCAGTACTTC
>TRBV19|NA|16|TRBJ1-1|NA
CASSSWAKNPHTEAFF
TGTGCCAGTAGTAGTTGGGCCAAGAATCCTCACACTGAAGCTTTCTTT
>TRBV4-3|NA|14|TRBJ2-7|NA
CASSQATGSYEQYF
TGCGCCAGCAGCCAAGCTACGGGATCCTACGAGCAGTACTTC
>TRBV19|TRBD2|14|TRBJ2-7|NA
CASSPTTSDYEQYF
TGTGCCAGTAGTCCTACAACTAGCGACTACGAGCAGTACTTC
>TRBV27|TRBD2|14|TRBJ2-1|NA
CASRGAGGLREQFF
TGTGCCAGCCGAGGGGCGGGAGGGTTAAGGGAGCAGTTCTTC
>TRBV10-3|TRBD2|15|TRBJ2-1|NA
CAINPSGDSYNEQFF
TGTGCCATCAATCCTAGCGGAGACTCCTACAATGAGCAGTTCTTC
>TRBV11-2|NA|12|TRBJ2-7|NA
CASSPTTDEQYF
TGTGCCAGCAGCCCTACTACCGACGAGCAGTACTTC
>TRBV29-1|TRBD2|14|TRBJ2-3|NA
CSVVPSGSTDTQYF
TGCAGCGTTGTGCCTAGCGGAAGCACAGATACGCAGTATTTT
>TRBV7-9|TRBD1|15|TRBJ1-1|NA
CASSPRTGPNTEAFF
TGTGCCAGCAGCCCCCGGACAGGGCCGAACACTGAAGCTTTCTTT
>TRBV7-2|NA|14|TRBJ2-5|NA
CASSLAAYQETQYF
TGTGCCAGCAGCTTAGCAGCGTACCAAGAGACCCAGTACTTC
>TRBV19|TRBD2|15|TRBJ2-1|NA
CASSLSGTSYNEQFF
TGTGCCAGTTCCTTGAGCGGGACCTCCTACAATGAGCAGTTCTTC
>TRBV18|TRBD1|14|TRBJ2-1|NA
CASSPPDRDHEQFF
TGTGCCAGCTCACCTCCGGACAGGGACCATGAGCAGTTCTTC
>TRBV11-2|TRBD2|15|TRBJ2-5|NA
CASSPGTSGKETQYF
TGTGCCAGCAGCCCCGGGACTAGCGGAAAAGAGACCCAGTACTTC
>TRBV2|TRBD2|15|TRBJ2-7|once
CASSEGLAGLYEQYF
TGTGCCAGCAGTGAAGGCCTAGCGGGTCTCTACGAGCAGTACTTC
>TRBV28|TRBD1|18|TRBJ2-7|NA
CASSIGTGGGLVFSEQYF
TGTGCCAGCAGTATAGGGACAGGGGGGGGACTCGTTTTCTCCGAGCAGTACTTC
>TRBV25-1|TRBD1|14|TRBJ2-3|NA
CASSGVGQVATQYF
TGTGCCAGCAGTGGGGTTGGACAGGTCGCTACGCAGTATTTT
>TRBV5-1|NA|13|TRBJ2-2|NA
CASSFGQTGELFF
TGCGCCAGCAGCTTCGGACAAACCGGGGAGCTGTTTTTT
>TRBV29-1|TRBD1|17|TRBJ2-2|once
CSVEDSGQGMNTGELFF
TGCAGCGTTGAAGATAGCGGACAGGGCATGAACACCGGGGAGCTGTTTTTT
>TRBV27|TRBD1|14|TRBJ1-2|NA
CASSLSGQGYGYTF
TGTGCCAGCAGTTTATCGGGACAGGGCTATGGCTACACCTTC
>TRBV6-1|TRBD1|14|TRBJ1-1|once
CASILTGKNTEAFF
TGTGCCAGCATTTTGACAGGGAAGAACACTGAAGCTTTCTTT
>TRBV5-8|NA|16|TRBJ2-1|once
CASSSEVRVSYNEQFF
TGTGCCAGCAGCTCCGAAGTCCGGGTCTCCTACAATGAGCAGTTCTTC
>TRBV7-3|NA|15|TRBJ2-3|NA
CASSLAGLGTDTQYF
TGTGCCAGCAGCTTAGCCGGGTTAGGCACAGATACGCAGTATTTT
>TRBV6-5|NA|15|TRBJ2-4|NA
CASSYSNRAKNIQYF
TGTGCCAGCAGTTACTCGAACAGGGCGAAAAACATTCAGTACTTC
>TRBV7-9|TRBD2|17|TRBJ2-1|NA
CASSPGDLAGPGNEQFF
TGTGCCAGCAGCCCCGGGGATCTAGCGGGACCCGGCAATGAGCAGTTCTTC
>TRBV15|TRBD1|16|TRBJ1-2|NA
CATSSRDSALRYGYTF
TGTGCCACCAGCAGCCGGGACAGTGCTCTTCGGTATGGCTACACCTTC
>TRBV5-4|TRBD2|14|TRBJ2-7|once
CASSSPGLAPKQYF
TGTGCCAGCAGCTCCCCGGGACTAGCTCCCAAGCAGTACTTC